The next 30 T cell receptor beta chains were all read from a single sample in a study of T-cell reconstitution after alpha-beta-depleted transplantation in children. It was with unique molecular identifiers that the TCRbeta library was prepared. TCRdb processed the PCR reads anew with MiXCR; each CDR3 protein has one entry. The sample holds 500,000 to 750,000 distinct CDR3 sequences, approximately 12% seen once. The material was PBMCs, mostly from graft donor cells, obtained 360 days after TCRalphabeta/CD19-depleted stem cell transplant. The receptors stem from a male patient aged 10 to 17 who had a stem cell transplant for acute myeloid leukemia, so the T cells may come from the graft donor.

The chain links TRBV7-2 to TRBJ2-3; D remains ambiguous. The CDR3 covers 10 residues. Germline V gene lookup returns CDR1 SGHTA and CDR2 FQGNSA. Trimming removed 7 bases from V and 6 bases from J, with 5 bases in between. The DNA of the CDR3 is TGTGCCAGCATCCCGGATACGCAGTATTTT. Translating gives CASIPDTQYF. Filled out from reference TRBV7-2 and TRBJ2-3, the complete variable domain reads GAGVSQSPSNKVTEKGKDVELRCDPISGHTALYWYRQSLGQGLEFLIYFQGNSAPDKSGLPSDRFSAERTGGSVSTLTIQRTQQEDSAVYLCASIPDTQYFGPGTRLTVL.

This clonotype occurred many times. The V and J genes are TRBV11-2 and TRBJ2-1, with D possibly being TRBD1 or TRBD2 (5 bases each). V lost 5 bases and J lost 0, with 14 bases in between. The germline CDR1 and CDR2 sequences are SGHAT and FQNNGV. This CDR3 contains 16 residues. The CDR3 DNA is TGTGCCAGCAGCCCGGGACGACTGAGCTCCTACAATGAGCAGTTCTTC. Amino acids: CASSPGRLSSYNEQFF.

This clonotype was recorded at least ten times. J is TRBJ1-4 and V is TRBV12-3 or TRBV12-4, with no clear D. The CDR3 consists of 12 residues. The V end lost 5 bases, the J end lost 13 bases, and 14 bases lay between the germline ends. Here the CDR3 DNA reads TGTGCCAGCAGTCTTGGCCCCCAGCTACTGTTTTTT. This gives the protein CASSLGPQLLFF.

This sequence joins TRBV7-2 and TRBJ2-1, with 9 nucleotides matching TRBD2. Germline CDR1 reads SGHTA; CDR2 reads FQGNSA. The CDR3 is 14 residues long. V dropped 7 bases and J dropped 2; count of bases not matched to a gene: 3. CDR3 DNA sequence: TGTGCCAGCATAGCGGGAGCCACCTACAATGAGCAGTTCTTC. Protein product: CASIAGATYNEQFF.

This clonotype turned up a few times. The chain is built from TRBV7-9 and TRBJ2-6; D assignment may be TRBD1 or TRBD2 (5 bases each). V shed 4 bases and J shed 0 bases, with 13 bases lying between them. The CDR3 is 17 residues long. The germline V gene encodes CDR1 SEHNR and CDR2 FQNEAQ (reference sequence). CDR3 sequence reads: CASSSRSGTSGANVLTF. In nucleotides, the CDR3 is TGTGCCAGCAGCTCCCGATCAGGGACCTCTGGGGCCAACGTCCTGACTTTC.

The chain joins TRBV4-3 to TRBJ2-5; D is unclear. This CDR3 is 13 amino acids long. Trimming took 2 bases from V and 4 from J, leaving 8 bases between them. The germline V gene encodes CDR1 LGHNA and CDR2 YSLEER. The CDR3 DNA is TGCGCCAGCAGCCAACGGGTACTAGAGACCCAGTACTTC. It is translated as CASSQRVLETQYF.

The chain is built from TRBV11-2 and TRBJ2-7; 11 bases match TRBD2. V was clipped by 2 bases and J by 6 bases; unmatched bases: 9. The CDR3 extends over 16 amino acids. Germline-derived CDR1 and CDR2 are SGHAT and FQNNGV. CDR3 loop: CASSLLLLGTSGEQYF. As DNA, the CDR3 is TGTGCCAGCAGCTTATTACTGTTGGGGACTAGCGGCGAGCAGTACTTC.

This clonotype was observed a handful of times. The chain links TRBV12-3 or TRBV12-4 to TRBJ2-3, with TRBD2 matching over 10 bases. V dropped 7 bases and J dropped 0; count of bases not matched to a gene: 13. The length of the CDR3 is 18 residues. The CDR3 DNA reads TGTGCCAGCACCCCCGGAGTTAGCGGGAGGTTGAGCACAGATACGCAGTATTTT. This encodes CASTPGVSGRLSTDTQYF.

This chain uses TRBV20-1 with TRBJ2-5, with a weak D call TRBD2 (6 bases). V was shortened by 3 bases and J by 5 bases, with 19 bases between the two germline ends. Germline CDR1 reads DFQATT; CDR2 reads SNEGSKA (reference sequence). This CDR3 has 15 residues. In nucleotides, the CDR3 is TGCAGTGCTAGTCGTTGGCGGACTACCGAGGAGACCCAGTACTTC. Its protein product is CSASRWRTTEETQYF.

This chain links TRBV10-3 with TRBJ2-7; a weak D match, TRBD2 (5 bases). The germline CDR1 and CDR2 sequences are ENHRY and SYGVKD. This CDR3 has 12 residues. With 6 bases removed from V and 3 bases from J, the gap between germline ends came to 9 bases. Here the CDR3 DNA reads TGTGCCATCAGGGACTCCCACTACGAGCAGTACTTC. It specifies CAIRDSHYEQYF.

Only a few counts were recorded for this clonotype. This sequence joins TRBV7-2 and TRBJ2-7; 11 bases are a match to TRBD2. Germline V gene data show CDR1 as SGHTA and CDR2 as FQGNSA. V dropped 5 bases and J dropped 9; count of bases not matched to a gene: 6. The CDR3 consists of 13 residues. CDR3 region: CASSGTSGLGQYF. CDR3 nucleotides: TGTGCCAGCAGCGGGACTAGCGGTTTAGGGCAGTACTTC.

The chain couples TRBV20-1 to TRBJ2-7; possible D gene TRBD2, 6 bases. Germline V lookup: CDR1 DFQATT, CDR2 SNEGSKA (reference sequence). V was clipped by 4 bases and J by 2 bases, with 15 bases between them. The CDR3 sequence is 14 residues long. The CDR3 nucleotides are TGCAGTGCTACCATTGACACGGGGGCCTACGAGCAGTACTTC. It specifies CSATIDTGAYEQYF.

The V and J genes are TRBV27 and TRBJ2-6, with D unresolved. The CDR3 covers 14 residues. V lost 6 bases and J lost 4, with 10 bases in between. Germline CDR1 reads MNHEY; CDR2 reads SMNVEV (reference sequence). The CDR3 protein is CASREPDGANVLTF. The CDR3 DNA sequence: TGTGCCAGCAGAGAACCGGACGGGGCCAACGTCCTGACTTTC.

V and J are TRBV20-1 and TRBJ1-2; D gene unclear. The CDR3 loop spans 17 amino acids. Germline CDR1 and CDR2: DFQATT and SNEGSKA (reference sequence). Trimming removed 6 bases at V and 3 bases at J, with 26 bases between. The CDR3 coding sequence is TGCAGTGCCTCTCTTCTGGGTGGAGGGAAAGGTGACTATGGCTACACCTTC. It specifies CSASLLGGGKGDYGYTF.

The CDR3 DNA reads as TGTGCCAGCAGTCATTGGGCGGGAGATACGCAGTATTTT. The encoded protein is CASSHWAGDTQYF. V usage is TRBV28 and J usage is TRBJ2-3, with D maybe TRBD2 (5 bases). CDR3 length: 13 amino acids. Germline V lookup: CDR1 MDHEN, CDR2 SYDVKM. The V and J ends lost 5 bases and 5 bases respectively, with 11 bases between them.

This clonotype was recorded once. The chain couples TRBV6-2 or TRBV6-3 to TRBJ2-5; D is possibly TRBD1 (5 bases). Trimming cost V 4 bases and J 5 bases, with 14 bases left between them. This CDR3 is built from 14 residues. The germline gives CDR1 MNHEY, CDR2 SVGEGT. CDR3 DNA sequence: TGTGCCAGCAGTTCTCCGGACAAGGTCGAGACCCAGTACTTC. Translated, it gives CASSSPDKVETQYF.

This clonotype was counted between two and nine times. The gene calls are TRBV5-1 and TRBJ2-1; TRBD2 is a possible D gene (6 bases). CDR1 SGHRS and CDR2 YFSETQ come from the germline V gene. The CDR3 extends over 18 amino acids. Trimming removed 2 bases at V and 0 bases at J, with 18 bases between. The chain's CDR3 is CASSLGNLAGSSYNEQFF. For the CDR3, the DNA is TGCGCCAGCAGCTTAGGGAATTTGGCGGGATCCTCCTACAATGAGCAGTTCTTC.

This clonotype has only a few counts. The chain combines TRBV10-3 with TRBJ2-3, with 7 bases lining up with TRBD2. The CDR3 sequence is 15 residues long. Germline CDR1 is ENHRY and CDR2 is SYGVKD. V was clipped by 7 bases and J by 2 bases; unmatched bases: 9. The CDR3 here is CAIKNQAGLTDTQYF. DNA for the CDR3: TGTGCCATCAAAAACCAAGCGGGGCTCACAGATACGCAGTATTTT.

This clonotype was seen at least ten times. The V gene is TRBV7-2, the J gene TRBJ2-2; D is unresolved. The V gene lost 6 bases and the J gene lost 6 bases, with 5 bases spanning the gap. Looked up from germline, CDR1 is SGHTA and CDR2 is FQGNSA. The CDR3 contains 11 residues. The CDR3 sequence: CASSSSGELFF. For the CDR3, the DNA is TGTGCCAGCAGTTCCTCCGGGGAGCTGTTTTTT.

The chain is built from TRBV9 and TRBJ2-5, with a tentative D call TRBD2 (6 bases). The CDR3 covers 17 residues. V lost 2 bases, J lost 2 bases, and 19 bases lay in between. Germline-derived CDR1 and CDR2 are SGDLS and YYNGEE. The CDR3 is CASSVGGIFGLQETQYF. The CDR3 DNA is TGTGCCAGCAGCGTTGGGGGGATTTTCGGACTTCAAGAGACCCAGTACTTC.

This sequence joins TRBV7-2 and TRBJ2-7, with D tentatively TRBD2 (6 bases). Germline V gene lookup returns CDR1 SGHTA and CDR2 FQGNSA. The CDR3 consists of 14 residues. The V and J ends lost 5 bases and 3 bases respectively, with 14 bases between them. CDR3 residues: CASSPRDWGYEQYF. The CDR3 bases are TGTGCCAGCAGCCCCCGGGACTGGGGCTACGAGCAGTACTTC.

This chain joins TRBV4-3 and TRBJ2-7, with TRBD1 matching 12 bases. Trimming at V came to 2 bases and at J to 4 bases, leaving 3 bases not matched to a gene. The V gene's germline CDR1 is LGHNA and CDR2 YSLEER. This CDR3 comprises 15 residues. The CDR3 is CASSQPGQGAYEQYF. CDR3 DNA: TGCGCCAGCAGCCAACCGGGACAGGGGGCTTACGAGCAGTACTTC.

This clonotype has only a few counts. The chain is built from TRBV7-2 and TRBJ2-1; 8 bases agree with TRBD2. The CDR3 is made up of 15 amino acids. Germline values: CDR1 SGHTA, CDR2 FQGNSA. J lost 7 bases, V lost 5 bases, and 10 bases had no gene match. The DNA for the CDR3 is TGTGCCAGCAGCCCCGGAGGTAGCGGGGAGAATGAGCAGTTCTTC. It codes for CASSPGGSGENEQFF.

This chain uses TRBV20-1 with TRBJ2-3; D call uncertain. From germline, CDR1 is DFQATT and CDR2 SNEGSKA (reference sequence). This CDR3 comprises 15 residues. V was trimmed by 1 base and J by 2 bases, leaving 13 bases between them. Here the CDR3 reads CSARAIPPHTDTQYF. In DNA form, the CDR3 reads TGCAGTGCTAGAGCCATACCCCCTCACACAGATACGCAGTATTTT.

This clonotype was recorded a few times. The V and J genes are TRBV7-3 and TRBJ2-5; D is possibly TRBD1 or TRBD2 (5 bases each). The CDR3 covers 17 residues. The germline V and J ends were trimmed by 2 bases and 1 base, with 17 bases remaining between them. CDR1 SGHTA and CDR2 FQGTGA come from the germline V gene. In nucleotides, the CDR3 is TGTGCCAGCAGCTTATTGGGGACCCGAGGCCCCCAAGAGACCCAGTACTTC. This sequence encodes CASSLLGTRGPQETQYF.

The rearrangement links TRBV3-1 to TRBJ2-7, with TRBD2 identical over 7 bases. Per the germline V gene, CDR1 is LGHDT and CDR2 is YNNKEL (reference sequence). The CDR3 length is 14 residues. The V segment lost 3 bases and the J segment 3 bases; nucleotides outside the gene matches: 5. CDR3 nucleotides: TGTGCCAGCAGCCAGGACGGGAGGAGCTACGAGCAGTACTTC. Translation gives CASSQDGRSYEQYF.

This clonotype was detected ten times or more. The CDR3 DNA is TGCAGTGCTCAGTACAGGGGGCAAGTCGAGCAGTACTTC. It yields the protein CSAQYRGQVEQYF. The chain joins TRBV20-1 to TRBJ2-7, with 9 bases identical to TRBD1. Germline V lookup: CDR1 DFQATT, CDR2 SNEGSKA (reference sequence). Trimming at V came to 5 bases and at J to 6 bases, leaving 8 bases not matched to a gene. The length of the CDR3 is 13 residues.

This clonotype was counted many times. The V call is TRBV28, the J call TRBJ2-1; D uncertain. Germline assignment: CDR1 MDHEN and CDR2 SYDVKM. Trimming left V 5 bases short and J 9 bases short, with 26 bases between. The CDR3 is 17 amino acids. The chain's CDR3 is CASSRLKWAPAPSEQFF. DNA for the CDR3: TGTGCCAGCAGTCGCCTAAAGTGGGCCCCGGCCCCGAGTGAGCAGTTCTTC.

The chain's CDR3 is CASSPLPGERTDTQYF. CDR3 nucleotides: TGTGCCAGCAGCCCCCTACCAGGGGAACGCACAGATACGCAGTATTTT. V is TRBV7-3 and J is TRBJ2-3; perhaps TRBD1 as D (6 bases). The CDR3 sequence is 16 residues long. Trimming took off 5 bases at V and 1 base at J, with 16 bases between the two ends. The germline CDR1 and CDR2 sequences are SGHTA and FQGTGA. Variable domain in full (rest from reference TRBV7-3 and TRBJ2-3): GAGVSQTPSNKVTEKGKYVELRCDPISGHTALYWYRQSLGQGPEFLIYFQGTGAADDSGLPNDRFFAVRPEGSVSTLKIQRTERGDSAVYLCASSPLPGERTDTQYFGPGTRLTVL.

This clonotype was seen a few times. The chain combines TRBV20-1 with TRBJ2-7; D not certain. The germline V gene encodes CDR1 DFQATT and CDR2 SNEGSKA (reference sequence). V lost 1 base to trimming and J lost 4 bases, with 20 bases between them. There are 16 residues in the CDR3. The CDR3: CSARGVTRLGFYEQYF. Written as DNA, the CDR3 is TGCAGTGCTAGAGGAGTTACCAGGTTGGGGTTTTACGAGCAGTACTTC.